This T cell receptor beta chain was profiled in a study of OX40 agonist ivuxolimab in advanced cancers. Study observations and caveats: Partial responders at 0.1-3.0 mg/kg showed near-lowest clonal expansion.

A remark on this clone: What it binds is not known.

Method: immunoSEQ multiplex PCR; TCRdb's copy keeps in-frame clones and lacks some. The repertoire holds about 64,000 clones, with approximately 82% as singletons. V was pared by 6 bases and J by 2 bases, with 20 bases between. CDR1 is MDHEN and CDR2 is SYDVKM in the germline V gene. The CDR3 spans 16 residues. This specimen consisted of CD4+ or CD8+ T cells sorted from blood, obtained in a trial of the OX40 agonist ivuxolimab. The chain couples TRBV28 to TRBJ2-7; tentative D call: TRBD2 (5 bases). The clonotype comes from an adult with an advanced solid tumor such as melanoma, head and neck, liver or kidney cancer. The CDR3 region has the DNA TGTGCCAGCAGCCTTTTTGGTGCGGGCCCCCCCTACGAGCAGTACTTC. Its protein is CASSLFGAGPPYEQYF.